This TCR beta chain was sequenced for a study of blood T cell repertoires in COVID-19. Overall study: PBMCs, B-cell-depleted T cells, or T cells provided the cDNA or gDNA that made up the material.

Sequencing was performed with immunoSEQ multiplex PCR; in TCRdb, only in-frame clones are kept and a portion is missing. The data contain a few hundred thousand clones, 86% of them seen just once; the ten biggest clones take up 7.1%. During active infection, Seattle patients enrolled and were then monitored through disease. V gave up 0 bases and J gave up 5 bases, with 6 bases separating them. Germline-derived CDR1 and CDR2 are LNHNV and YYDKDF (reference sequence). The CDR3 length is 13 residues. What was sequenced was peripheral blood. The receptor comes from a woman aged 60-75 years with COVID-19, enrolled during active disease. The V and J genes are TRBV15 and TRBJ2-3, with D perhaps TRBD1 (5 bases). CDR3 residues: CATSRDQGDTQYF. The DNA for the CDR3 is TGTGCCACCAGCAGAGATCAGGGAGATACGCAGTATTTT.